The 29 T cell receptor beta chains in this list originate from one sample, sequenced in a study of T cells expressing NK-cell markers. TCRdb re-analyzed the 5' RACE reads; it lists each CDR3 protein once, without DNA. There are hundreds of thousands of distinct CDR3 sequences in the sample, with 7.3% held by the top ten. What was sequenced was blood T cells: a sorted CD56 or NKG2C T cell subset, CD4+ or CD8+ T cells, or bulk PBMC T cells (not recorded which). Every receptor here comes from a woman between 18 and 75 years old in good health.

The V call is TRBV20-1, the J call TRBJ2-3; the D gene TCRdb calls, TRBD2, cannot be checked with no DNA. Germline CDR1 is DFQATT and CDR2 is SNEGSKA (reference sequence). This CDR3 has 14 residues. CDR3 loop: CSARDARGVATQYF.

This chain joins TRBV6-5 and TRBJ2-3; checking the TCRdb D call of TRBD1 is not possible without DNA. The CDR3 sequence is 15 residues long. CDR1 and CDR2 from the germline V gene are MNHEY and SVGAGI. CDR3 amino acids: CASSWGTVSTDTQYF.

The rearrangement uses TRBV20-1 and TRBJ2-2; TCRdb proposes TRBD2, but this gene call is untestable without DNA. Germline-derived CDR1 and CDR2 are DFQATT and SNEGSKA (reference sequence). The CDR3 runs 16 residues. The CDR3 protein is CSARQTSGIDTGELFF.

V usage is TRBV10-3 and J usage is TRBJ1-1. This CDR3 contains 14 residues. CDR1 is ENHRY and CDR2 is SYGVKD in the germline V gene. The CDR3 is CAISDPRWGTEAFF.

V is TRBV7-8 and J is TRBJ2-7. Germline CDR1 and CDR2: SGHVS and FQNEAQ. This CDR3 contains 14 residues. CDR3 sequence: CASSHSDLLYEQYF.

The rearrangement uses TRBV20-1 and TRBJ2-1; without DNA, the TCRdb call of TRBD2 cannot be checked. Germline V gives CDR1 DFQATT, CDR2 SNEGSKA (reference sequence). The CDR3 extends over 12 amino acids. The CDR3 loop reads CSAHQGHNGQFF.

The chain couples TRBV7-3 to TRBJ1-2; TCRdb selects TRBD1, and the lack of DNA leaves this call unchecked. Germline CDR1 SGHTA, CDR2 FQGTGA. The CDR3 is made up of 15 amino acids. The CDR3 protein is CASSLSGPGDYGYTF.

This sequence joins TRBV5-1 and TRBJ2-2; TCRdb outputs TRBD1, but without DNA this stays unchecked. This CDR3 spans 15 amino acids. The V gene's germline CDR1 is SGHRS and CDR2 YFSETQ. CDR3 amino acids: CASSLGDSRAGELFF.

V and J are TRBV18 and TRBJ2-3; TCRdb's D call of TRBD1 is untestable without DNA. CDR3 length: 15 amino acids. Germline-derived CDR1 and CDR2 are KGHSH and LQKENI. The CDR3 loop is CASSPGDRASDTQYF.

V and J are TRBV10-3 and TRBJ2-1. The CDR3 extends over 15 amino acids. Germline loops: CDR1 ENHRY, CDR2 SYGVKD. The chain's CDR3 is CAISVGVSTYNEQFF.

The genes are TRBV7-2 and TRBJ2-1; the D call from TCRdb, TRBD2, cannot be confirmed without DNA. Per germline, CDR1 SGHTA and CDR2 FQGNSA. The CDR3 spans 16 residues. This CDR3 is CASSTFSGRSYNEQFF. Complete variable domain (other parts from reference TRBV7-2 and TRBJ2-1): GAGVSQSPSNKVTEKGKDVELRCDPISGHTALYWYRQSLGQGLEFLIYFQGNSAPDKSGLPSDRFSAERTGGSVSTLTIQRTQQEDSAVYLCASSTFSGRSYNEQFFGPGTRLTVL.

The chain carries TRBV28 and TRBJ2-5. Germline CDR1 MDHEN, CDR2 SYDVKM. This CDR3 is built from 13 residues. The CDR3 reads CASSSAEQETQYF.

Here the CDR3 reads CASSEQPNSPLHF. The genes are TRBV6-4 and TRBJ1-6. The CDR3 runs to 13 residues. CDR1 and CDR2 from the germline V gene are MRHNA and SNTAGT.

The V gene is TRBV4-3, the J gene TRBJ2-6; TCRdb's D gene call, TRBD2, goes unchecked for lack of DNA. The CDR3 extends over 20 amino acids. CDR1 and CDR2 (germline): LGHNA, YSLEER. The chain's CDR3 is CASSQAHPGLSPSGANVLTF.

The CDR3 spells CASSPGVAGNTIYF. V usage is TRBV7-2 and J usage is TRBJ1-3; TCRdb designates TRBD1, a call that cannot be tested without DNA. This CDR3 is built from 14 residues. Germline assignment: CDR1 SGHTA and CDR2 FQGNSA.

This chain links TRBV19 with TRBJ2-2; TCRdb gives TRBD2 as the D gene, but with no DNA this cannot be confirmed. Germline CDR1 LNHDA, CDR2 SQIVND (reference sequence). This CDR3 region has 13 residues. The CDR3 protein is CATRTTTVGELFF.

The chain links TRBV12-3 or TRBV12-4 to TRBJ1-1. This CDR3 is built from 12 residues. The CDR3 here is CASSPGVTEAYF.

The rearrangement joins TRBV7-3 to TRBJ2-7; without DNA, the TCRdb call of TRBD1 cannot be checked. Germline CDR1 SGHTA, CDR2 FQGTGA. The CDR3 extends over 15 amino acids. This CDR3 is CASSLRQGLIYEQYF. Supplemented by reference TRBV7-3 and TRBJ2-7, the full variable domain reads GAGVSQTPSNKVTEKGKYVELRCDPISGHTALYWYRQSLGQGPEFLIYFQGTGAADDSGLPNDRFFAVRPEGSVSTLKIQRTERGDSAVYLCASSLRQGLIYEQYFGPGTRLTVT.

The V and J genes are TRBV20-1 and TRBJ2-3. Germline lookup yields CDR1 DFQATT and CDR2 SNEGSKA (reference sequence). This CDR3 comprises 12 residues. CDR3: CSAFGVGDTQYF.

This rearrangement joins TRBV9 to TRBJ2-1; TCRdb lists TRBD2, though no DNA is available to test this call. Germline CDR1 SGDLS, CDR2 YYNGEE. CDR3 size: 18 residues. This CDR3 reads CASSATIFSGGTYNEQFF.

This chain joins TRBV20-1 and TRBJ2-3; lacking DNA, the TRBD1 call made by TCRdb goes unchecked. The CDR3 is 14 amino acids. From germline, CDR1 is DFQATT and CDR2 SNEGSKA (reference sequence). CDR3 protein: CSVIDWAVADTQYF.

This rearrangement joins TRBV3-1 to TRBJ2-2; TCRdb reports TRBD1, a call that lacks DNA to check it against. Germline values: CDR1 LGHDT, CDR2 YNNKEL (reference sequence). The CDR3 sequence is 15 residues long. CDR3 sequence: CASSQRTSGAGELFF.

The chain joins TRBV7-9 to TRBJ1-1; TCRdb lists TRBD1, though no DNA is available to test this call. Per the germline V gene, CDR1 is SEHNR and CDR2 is FQNEAQ (reference sequence). The CDR3 covers 16 residues. CDR3 sequence reads: CASRRDRGSKNTEAFF.

CDR3 in amino acids: CASSPGTGSQPQHF. The chain recombines TRBV6-1 with TRBJ1-5; absent DNA, TCRdb's TRBD1 call cannot be checked. Germline values: CDR1 MNHNS, CDR2 SASEGT. This CDR3 has 14 amino acids.

The chain combines TRBV19 with TRBJ2-3; no DNA is available, so the TRBD1 call from TCRdb remains unchecked. Germline lookup yields CDR1 LNHDA and CDR2 SQIVND (reference sequence). The CDR3 consists of 17 residues. The CDR3 is CASSPPQDQDSTDTQYF.

This chain connects TRBV27 to TRBJ2-2; the D call from TCRdb, TRBD2, cannot be confirmed without DNA. Germline V gene data show CDR1 as MNHEY and CDR2 as SMNVEV (reference sequence). CDR3 length equals 17 residues. The CDR3 spells CASSFLAGPLLAGELFF.

V gene TRBV7-3 combines with J gene TRBJ1-6; the D call from TCRdb, TRBD1, cannot be confirmed without DNA. Germline-derived CDR1 and CDR2 are SGHTA and FQGTGA. The CDR3 has 16 amino acids. CDR3 loop: CASSPREMGFNSPLHF.

This chain joins TRBV11-2 and TRBJ2-5. This CDR3 region has 14 residues. Germline V CDR1 and CDR2: SGHAT, FQNNGV. The CDR3 here is CASSLASMRETQYF. Using reference TRBV11-2 and TRBJ2-5 for the parts outside the CDR3, the full variable domain is EAGVAQSPRYKIIEKRQSVAFWCNPISGHATLYWYQQILGQGPKLLIQFQNNGVVDDSQLPKDRFSAERLKGVDSTLKIQPAKLEDSAVYLCASSLASMRETQYFGPGTRLLVL.

The J gene is TRBJ2-3, the V gene TRBV3-1; the D call of TRBD2 rests on TCRdb alone, since no DNA is present to check it. Germline-derived CDR1 and CDR2 are LGHDT and YNNKEL (reference sequence). The CDR3 spans 12 residues. The CDR3 loop reads CASSQKTTRPDF.